This T cell receptor (beta chain) is drawn from a study of CD8 T cells in Susac syndrome (dated by TCRdb to between 2019 and 2020). As for the study more broadly: The study used repertoire sequencing to test whether antigen drove CD8+ T cell activation and differentiation in Susac syndrome. The clonality of the CD8+ T cell repertoire was compared across approximately 11 healthy donors, around 14 Susac syndrome patients and around 16 multiple sclerosis patients. The study at large found these results: The study acknowledged that relatively few individuals were included in the TCR sequencing and HLA analysis.

RNA was extracted with the RNeasy kit and roughly 0.5 to 1 ug was reverse transcribed using random hexamers. The immunoSEQ multiplex PCR assay, which covers 54 Vbeta and 13 Jbeta segments, was used to amplify TCR beta CDR3 regions. PCR amplification bias was corrected using a synthetic template baseline for primer optimization and computational correction. The study's own analysis went as follows. Reads were annotated to V, D and J genes per IMGT and analyzed with immunoSEQ Analyzer, keeping only productive sequences. Clonality was calculated as one minus the Shannon entropy normalized by log2 of the number of productive unique sequences. For each patient and control, public and private clones were evaluated among the 100 most prevalent clones. Clones were defined as Susac-specific if absent from the healthy and MS cohorts, from around 1,000 published viral clones and from other ImmuneACCESS disease sequences. TCRdb reanalyzed the raw reads on its own, using fastp at Q25 for trimming and MiXCR for clone calling, and kept in-frame beta chains. For every CDR3 protein sequence, its rows merge into one entry that carries the most common genes and DNA. None of the V and J calls come from the authors' own analysis; TCRdb made them. For this sample there are about 300,000 distinct CDR3 sequences; about 82% appear just once. The ten top clones hold 0.2% to 0.25% of the sample.

Peripheral blood CD8+ and CD4+ T cells from healthy donors, Susac syndrome patients and multiple sclerosis patients were profiled using high-throughput TCR beta sequencing. Multiple sclerosis controls were treatment-naive patients with stable or active relapsing-remitting disease fulfilling revised McDonald criteria. Bulk CD8+ and CD4+ T cells were purified by magnetic negative isolation, while CD8+ TEMRA cells were enriched using FACS. Blood was collected in EDTA tubes and processed within 24 hours, with PBMCs isolated through density gradient centrifugation. PBMCs intended for TCR sequencing were frozen in liquid nitrogen and were later thawed in a 37 degrees C water bath. The sorted or isolated CD4+, CD8+ and CD8+ TEMRA cells had a purity of 90% or higher. CDR1 and CDR2, looked up from the germline V gene, are SGHTA and FQGNSA. Including the terminal cysteine and phenylalanine, the CDR3 comprises 16 residues. This entry keeps only the CDR3 DNA: 48 bases, framed from base 1. The germline V end is reduced by 5 bases and the J end by 5 bases; junction bases left unmatched: 12.

Points on this clonotype: Its antigen is unknown. Base qualities are not at hand, and no much larger clone is one base apart.

The chain couples TRBV7-2 to TRBJ2-1; the junction holds 7 bases that match TRBD2. This clonotype originated in a human donor with multiple sclerosis. Source material: CD8+ T cells from PBMCs. The bases are TGTGCCAGCAGCCCGCCTTTACCGGGGACTAACAATGAGCAGTTCTTC. This is translated as CASSPPLPGTNNEQFF.